The 32 T cell receptor beta chains given below trace back to one sample, sequenced in a study of blood T cell repertoires in COVID-19. Measured with immunoSEQ multiplex PCR; TCRdb has only the in-frame clones, and not every one. This sample has more than 200,000 clones; approximately 90% occur once, and the top ten carry 2% to 3%. Sequenced material: peripheral blood. The receptors come from a man aged 30-40 years with COVID-19, enrolled during active disease.

V usage is TRBV5-4 and J usage is TRBJ2-3, with 14 bases identical to TRBD2. The CDR3 totals 16 residues. The V gene's germline CDR1 is SGHNT and CDR2 YYREEE (reference sequence). V was clipped by 4 bases and J by 4 bases; unmatched bases: 5. The CDR3 spells CASSPGTSGSADTQYF. The CDR3 DNA reads as TGTGCCAGCAGCCCCGGGACTAGCGGGAGCGCAGATACGCAGTATTTT.

This chain connects TRBV7-6 to TRBJ1-5, with a tentative D call TRBD1 (5 bases). Trimming left V 2 bases short and J 2 bases short, with 10 bases between. Germline assignment: CDR1 SGHVS and CDR2 FNYEAQ. CDR3 size: 15 residues. The CDR3 spells CASSLQGGGNQPQHF. The CDR3 DNA reads as TGTGCCAGCAGCTTACAGGGTGGAGGCAATCAGCCCCAGCATTTT.

The chain joins TRBV6-2 or TRBV6-3 to TRBJ2-7; 11 bases are a match to TRBD2. With V trimmed by 2 bases and J by 3 bases, 3 bases remained unmatched. Germline V gene data show CDR1 as MNHEY and CDR2 as SVGEGT. The CDR3 is 15 residues long. CDR3 region: CASSYGLAGGYEQYF. The CDR3 DNA follows: TGTGCCAGCAGTTACGGGCTAGCGGGAGGCTACGAGCAGTACTTC.

This clone was picked up one time. The gene calls are TRBV6-5 and TRBJ1-2; 9 positions match TRBD1. This CDR3 region has 15 residues. After removal of 7 bases from V and 1 base from J, the junction contained 7 bases not matched to a gene. Germline V gives CDR1 MNHEY, CDR2 SVGAGI. The CDR3 DNA follows: TGTGCCAGCACCCCCACAGGGGGCTATAACTATGGCTACACCTTC. Residues: CASTPTGGYNYGYTF.

A remark on this clone: The identical CDR3 is also encoded by other nucleotide sequences in the sample. The V gene is TRBV11-3, the J gene TRBJ2-7; tentatively, D is TRBD1 (6 bases). V was clipped by 5 bases and J by 0 bases, with 11 bases between them. The CDR3 loop spans 14 amino acids. Looked up from germline, CDR1 is SGHNT and CDR2 is YENEEA. Here the CDR3 reads CASSAQGTSYEQYF. Written as DNA, the CDR3 is TGTGCCAGCAGCGCTCAGGGGACCTCCTACGAGCAGTACTTC.

This rearrangement joins TRBV3-1 (or the pseudogene TRBV3-2) to TRBJ2-7; no clear D gene. The CDR3 loop spans 12 amino acids. With 1 base removed from V and 4 bases from J, the gap between germline ends came to 5 bases. CDR1 is LGHDT, CDR2 YNNKEL, per germline (reference sequence). The CDR3 sequence: CASSQGAYEQYF. DNA for the CDR3: TGTGCCAGCAGCCAAGGAGCTTACGAGCAGTACTTC.

The CDR3: CASSLDRGSGNTIYF. The CDR3 coding sequence is TGTGCCAGCAGCTTGGACAGGGGGTCTGGAAACACCATATATTTT. V and J are TRBV5-5 and TRBJ1-3, with 8 bases aligning to TRBD1. CDR3 length equals 15 residues. The junction had 0 bases not matched to a gene; V was cut back by 0 bases and J by 1 base. Germline CDR1 reads SGHKS; CDR2 reads YYEKEE (reference sequence).

This chain uses TRBV7-2 with TRBJ2-1, with 11 bases matching TRBD2. The ends lost 1 base at V and 15 bases at J; junction bases unmatched: 11. Germline assignment: CDR1 SGHTA and CDR2 FQGNSA. The CDR3 contains 15 residues. The CDR3 nucleotides are TGTGCCAGCAGCTTAGGAGGTAGCGGGGGGGCCAGTCGGTTCTTC. Amino acid sequence: CASSLGGSGGASRFF.

The rearrangement links TRBV18 to TRBJ1-1; TRBD1 is a possible D gene (6 bases). CDR1 and CDR2 (germline): KGHSH, LQKENI. The CDR3 length is 14 residues. Trimming took off 8 bases at V and 1 base at J, with 14 bases between the two ends. CDR3 DNA: TGTGCCAGCGGGTCAGGGGCCCCGAACACTGAAGCTTTCTTT. Translation gives CASGSGAPNTEAFF. The variable domain in full, completed from reference TRBV18 and TRBJ1-1, reads NAGVMQNPRHLVRRRGQEARLRCSPMKGHSHVYWYRQLPEEGLKFMVYLQKENIIDESGMPKERFSAEFPKEGPSILRIQQVVRGDSAAYFCASGSGAPNTEAFFGQGTRLTVV.

This chain links TRBV4-1 with TRBJ1-2; D gene uncertain. This CDR3 contains 12 residues. The V gene lost 4 bases and the J gene lost 8 bases, with 11 bases spanning the gap. The germline CDR1 and CDR2 sequences are MGHRA and YSYEKL. CDR3 sequence reads: CASSRPGGGYTF. CDR3 DNA sequence: TGCGCCAGCAGCCGTCCTGGAGGGGGCTACACCTTC.

This clone was detected only once. V and J are TRBV29-1 and TRBJ1-1, with D possibly TRBD1 on 6 matching bases. V was clipped by 5 bases and J by 2 bases, with 9 bases between them. Germline CDR1 and CDR2: SQVTM and ANQGSEA. CDR3 length: 12 amino acids. CDR3: CSVRGGNTEAFF. In DNA, the CDR3 is TGCAGCGTTAGGGGGGGCAACACTGAAGCTTTCTTT.

This chain connects TRBV5-4 to TRBJ2-1; TRBD1 aligns across 8 bases. Germline trimming cut 2 bases from V and 4 bases from J; bases unmatched to any gene: 2. Germline CDR1 is SGHNT and CDR2 is YYREEE (reference sequence). The CDR3 is 14 residues long. CDR3 sequence reads: CASSLGQGYNEQFF. CDR3 nucleotide sequence: TGTGCCAGCAGCTTAGGACAGGGTTACAATGAGCAGTTCTTC.

V is TRBV11-1 and J is TRBJ2-1; perhaps TRBD2 as D (6 bases). The V end lost 0 bases, the J end lost 4 bases, and 10 bases lay between the germline ends. Germline V gene sequence: CDR1 SGHAT, CDR2 FQDESV (reference sequence). This CDR3 contains 15 residues. The CDR3 DNA reads as TGTGCCAGCAGCTTAGCGCTCGGAGGGTACAATGAGCAGTTCTTC. Translation: CASSLALGGYNEQFF.

This sequence joins TRBV7-2 and TRBJ2-1; 11 bases are shared with TRBD2. With 5 bases clipped from V and 6 bases from J, the junction kept 9 bases outside the gene matches. The CDR3 sequence is 16 residues long. Per the germline V gene, CDR1 is SGHTA and CDR2 is FQGNSA. CDR3 sequence (DNA): TGTGCCAGCAGCCCCAAAGCGGGACTAGCGGTCAATGAGCAGTTCTTC. Amino acids: CASSPKAGLAVNEQFF.

The chain recombines TRBV7-2 with TRBJ2-7; 8 bases match TRBD1. Germline V gene sequence: CDR1 SGHTA, CDR2 FQGNSA. The CDR3 extends over 16 amino acids. Trimming removed 3 bases from V and 4 bases from J; junction bases left unmatched: 11. CDR3 loop: CASSFRGQGTRYEQYF. Written as DNA, the CDR3 is TGTGCCAGCAGCTTTCGTGGACAGGGTACGAGGTACGAGCAGTACTTC. The whole variable domain, filled in from reference TRBV7-2 and TRBJ2-7, reads GAGVSQSPSNKVTEKGKDVELRCDPISGHTALYWYRQSLGQGLEFLIYFQGNSAPDKSGLPSDRFSAERTGGSVSTLTIQRTQQEDSAVYLCASSFRGQGTRYEQYFGPGTRLTVT.

The genes are TRBV24-1 and TRBJ1-4; possible D gene TRBD1, 5 bases. Germline loops: CDR1 KGHDR, CDR2 SFDVKD. The CDR3 sequence is 14 residues long. Trimming shortened V by 7 bases and J by 4 bases, and 12 bases separated the two germline ends. The CDR3 loop is CATSQGGDNEKLFF. The CDR3 bases are TGTGCCACCAGCCAGGGAGGGGATAATGAAAAACTGTTTTTT.

This chain joins TRBV9 and TRBJ2-7; D perhaps matches TRBD2 (5 bases). Germline lookup yields CDR1 SGDLS and CDR2 YYNGEE. V was trimmed by 4 bases and J by 0 bases, leaving 11 bases between them. The CDR3 covers 14 residues. CDR3 DNA: TGTGCCAGCAGCTTAGCGCCTAGCTCCTACGAGCAGTACTTC. Its translation is CASSLAPSSYEQYF.

The rearrangement links TRBV2 to TRBJ1-1, with 9 positions matching TRBD1. With 4 bases clipped from V and 4 bases from J, the junction kept 7 bases outside the gene matches. Germline values: CDR1 SNHLY, CDR2 FYNNEI. The CDR3 totals 15 residues. For the CDR3, the DNA is TGTGCCAGCAGTGGTAGGACAGGGGATGGCACTGAAGCTTTCTTT. It specifies CASSGRTGDGTEAFF. The full variable domain, with the rest looked up from reference TRBV2 and TRBJ1-1, is EPEVTQTPSHQVTQMGQEVILRCVPISNHLYFYWYRQILGQKVEFLVSFYNNEISEKSEIFDDQFSVERPDGSNFTLKIRSTKLEDSAMYFCASSGRTGDGTEAFFGQGTRLTVV.

This clone was seen a few times. The rearrangement joins TRBV28 to TRBJ1-6; D unclear. V gave up 7 bases and J gave up 8 bases, with 18 bases separating them. The CDR3 contains 15 residues. Germline lookup yields CDR1 MDHEN and CDR2 SYDVKM. As DNA, the CDR3 is TGTGCCAGCAAAGCCTTCCCGGGAAAGGATTCACCCCTCCACTTT. Protein sequence: CASKAFPGKDSPLHF. Drawing the rest from reference TRBV28 and TRBJ1-6, the complete variable domain is DVKVTQSSRYLVKRTGEKVFLECVQDMDHENMFWYRQDPGLGLRLIYFSYDVKMKEKGDIPEGYSVSREKKERFSLILESASTNQTSMYLCASKAFPGKDSPLHFGNGTRLTVT.

The chain recombines TRBV7-8 with TRBJ1-5, with a possible D match to TRBD1 (6 bases). Germline CDR1 reads SGHVS; CDR2 reads FQNEAQ. Trimming took 3 bases from V and 0 from J, leaving 9 bases between them. CDR3 length: 15 amino acids. This CDR3 reads CASSLGAYSNQPQHF. The CDR3, as DNA: TGTGCCAGCAGCTTGGGGGCTTATAGCAATCAGCCCCAGCATTTT.

The chain joins TRBV15 to TRBJ1-3; D is possibly TRBD1 (5 bases). Trimming left V 2 bases short and J 10 bases short, with 15 bases between. The CDR3 sequence is 14 residues long. The germline CDR1 and CDR2 sequences are LNHNV and YYDKDF (reference sequence). In nucleotides, the CDR3 is TGTGCCACCAGCAGACCCAACGGGGGGGAGACCATATATTTT. It specifies CATSRPNGGETIYF.

The rearrangement links TRBV18 to TRBJ2-1, with D possibly matching TRBD1 (5 bases). The CDR3 spans 15 residues. CDR1 and CDR2 (germline): KGHSH, LQKENI. V was clipped by 3 bases and J by 2 bases, with 11 bases between them. The CDR3 DNA reads TGTGCCAGCTCACCCTCGAAAGGGGCCTACAATGAGCAGTTCTTC. Protein product: CASSPSKGAYNEQFF.

The chain recombines TRBV2 with TRBJ2-1, with 11 bases identical to TRBD2. The germline gives CDR1 SNHLY, CDR2 FYNNEI. CDR3 length: 15 residues. V lost 7 bases, J lost 7 bases, and 9 bases stayed unmatched. Here the CDR3 DNA reads TGTGCCAGCACCATAGCGGGAGGGCCGGGGAATGAGCAGTTCTTC. Its protein product is CASTIAGGPGNEQFF.

The CDR3 DNA sequence: TGCGCCAGCAGCTTGTTTGGACAGGGTCACCAAGAGACCCAGTACTTC. Translated: CASSLFGQGHQETQYF. The V call is TRBV5-1, the J call TRBJ2-5, with 8 bases matching TRBD1. Germline lookup yields CDR1 SGHRS and CDR2 YFSETQ. V trimming: 1 base; J trimming: 0 bases; junction bases outside the gene matches: 5. The CDR3 is made up of 16 amino acids.

V usage is TRBV5-1 and J usage is TRBJ1-5; TRBD1 matches 7 bases. CDR1 SGHRS and CDR2 YFSETQ come from the germline V gene. With V trimmed by 1 base and J by 5 bases, 9 bases remained unmatched. CDR3 length equals 16 residues. CDR3 region: CASSLITGDRDQPQHF. CDR3 coding DNA: TGCGCCAGCAGCTTGATTACAGGGGATAGGGATCAGCCCCAGCATTTT.

The chain carries TRBV7-8 and TRBJ1-5; no definite D call. The CDR3 loop spans 16 amino acids. V gave up 5 bases and J gave up 0 bases, with 14 bases separating them. CDR1 and CDR2 (germline): SGHVS, FQNEAQ. CDR3 nucleotide sequence: TGTGCCAGCAGCCCTCTGAGGGCGTATAGCAATCAGCCCCAGCATTTT. Protein product: CASSPLRAYSNQPQHF.

This clone came up once. The rearrangement uses TRBV4-3 and TRBJ2-5; TRBD2 matches 8 bases. The trim removed 4 bases at V and 3 bases at J, leaving 7 bases unmatched. CDR1 is LGHNA and CDR2 is YSLEER in the germline V gene. The CDR3 runs to 15 residues. The CDR3 DNA is TGCGCCAGCAGCCTAGGGTCAGCGGGAGAAGAGACCCAGTACTTC. This codes for CASSLGSAGEETQYF.

The rearrangement uses TRBV7-9 and TRBJ1-1, with 9 positions matching TRBD1. Germline assignment: CDR1 SEHNR and CDR2 FQNEAQ (reference sequence). V trimming: 5 bases; J trimming: 1 base; junction bases outside the gene matches: 5. The CDR3 loop spans 15 amino acids. CDR3 region: CASSPPGQGNTEAFF. The CDR3 DNA follows: TGTGCCAGCAGCCCGCCGGGACAGGGGAACACTGAAGCTTTCTTT.

This rearrangement joins TRBV29-1 to TRBJ1-4; 11 bases match TRBD1. The germline V gene encodes CDR1 SQVTM and CDR2 ANQGSEA. The CDR3 sequence is 15 residues long. Trimming cost V 0 bases and J 7 bases; bases outside gene matches: 4. CDR3 DNA: TGCAGCGTTGAAGATTGGGACAGGGGGACTGAAAAACTGTTTTTT. Protein product: CSVEDWDRGTEKLFF. Supplemented by reference TRBV29-1 and TRBJ1-4, the full variable domain reads SAVISQKPSRDICQRGTSLTIQCQVDSQVTMMFWYRQQPGQSLTLIATANQGSEATYESGFVIDKFPISRPNLTFSTLTVSNMSPEDSSIYLCSVEDWDRGTEKLFFGSGTQLSVL.

This chain connects TRBV7-9 to TRBJ1-4, with D maybe TRBD1 (5 bases). CDR3 size: 15 residues. Germline V CDR1 and CDR2: SEHNR, FQNEAQ (reference sequence). V was trimmed by 1 base and J by 8 bases, leaving 14 bases between them. As DNA, the CDR3 is TGTGCCAGCAGCTTAGGAGGAGCCGGGGGGGAAAAACTGTTTTTT. This sequence encodes CASSLGGAGGEKLFF.

This clone was seen just once. The chain links TRBV6-1 to TRBJ1-3; D unresolved. Trimming took 2 bases from V and 2 from J, leaving 7 bases between them. There are 14 residues in the CDR3. From germline, CDR1 is MNHNS and CDR2 SASEGT. The CDR3 DNA is TGTGCCAGCAGTGAATGGGCAGCTGGAAACACCATATATTTT. This encodes CASSEWAAGNTIYF.

The chain has TRBV4-3 and TRBJ1-4; 7 nucleotides line up with TRBD1. The junction had 6 bases not matched to a gene; V was cut back by 0 bases and J by 5 bases. The germline V gene encodes CDR1 LGHNA and CDR2 YSLEER. CDR3 length equals 16 residues. The CDR3 protein is CASSQETGVVNEKLFF. CDR3 DNA: TGCGCCAGCAGCCAAGAAACAGGGGTCGTCAATGAAAAACTGTTTTTT.